The entry below describes one T cell receptor beta chain. Its target is unknown. The time point denotes: patch test 1, 2 weeks after DPC sensitization. The treatment is: therapeutic diphenylcyclopropenone sensitization with weekly scalp DPC. Blood, whole and unfractionated, served as the source for total RNA extraction. CDR3 length: 14 residues. Trimming cost V 3 bases and J 7 bases; bases outside gene matches: 8. Germline CDR1 is KGHSH and CDR2 is LQKENI. Each CDR3 protein gets one entry after TCRdb re-called the RACE reads with MiXCR. The sample lists around 110,000 distinct CDR3 sequences, roughly an eighth occurring once. This entry comes from a study of human T cells and chemical hapten exposure. Study at large: Chiefly female patients presented with alopecia areata, totalis or universalis.

Findings and limits, study-wide: Counts of expanded TCRs (at PT1) showed a positive correlation with patch test score. Significantly greater numbers of large CDR3 similarity clusters came from expanded TCRs than from controls.

The sequence was collected from a woman aged 50 to 65 with alopecia areata. Some clones in this sample may be carry-over from other donors' samples. The source material was whole blood, sampled in connection with sensitization to the hapten diphenylcyclopropenone (DPC). The chain is built from TRBV18 and TRBJ2-7; 8 positions agree with TRBD1. This CDR3 reads CASSPGTGKEEQYF. DNA for the CDR3: TGTGCCAGCTCACCCGGGACAGGCAAAGAGGAGCAGTACTTC.